This TCR beta chain was profiled in a study of OX40 agonist ivuxolimab in advanced cancers. Study overall: A diagnosis of hepatocellular carcinoma, melanoma, renal cell or head and neck cancer was present in dose-escalation patients.

Patients with autoimmune history or systemic immunosuppression were excluded. The CDR3 extends over 15 amino acids. The germline V gene encodes CDR1 MNHEY and CDR2 SVGAGI. J lost 3 bases, V lost 8 bases, and 9 bases had no gene match. The repertoire was sequenced with immunoSEQ multiplex PCR; TCRdb's copy has only in-frame clones and lacks some. Of around 62,000 clones listed, 65% to 90% were seen once; the top ten hold around 1.6%. This clone was found once. Its antigen is unidentified. Points from the study as a whole: No determination was made of the antigen specificity of the expanded peripheral T cells. There were, on average, more expanded clones in CD8+ T cells than in CD4+.

This specimen was CD4+ or CD8+ T cells sorted from blood, taken in a trial of the OX40 agonist ivuxolimab. This sequence originates from an adult with an advanced solid tumor such as melanoma, head and neck, liver or kidney cancer. The gene calls are TRBV6-5 and TRBJ2-3; the match to TRBD1 covers 9 bases. DNA for the CDR3: TGTGCCAGCTCCGCGAGGGGGACAGGGACAGATACGCAGTATTTT. Encoded protein: CASSARGTGTDTQYF.